These T cell receptor beta chains were read from a single sample in a study of control samples from healthy donors and cancer patients. TCRdb's table, derived via immunoSEQ multiplex PCR, lists solely in-frame clones and lacks some. The sample has around 130,000 clones; 85% to 90% are singletons. The source material was PBMCs. These receptors were collected from a man aged 50 to 60 with head and neck cancer. CDR3s include the opening cysteine and the closing phenylalanine or tryptophan. Each record gives: CDR3 protein, CDR3 DNA, D gene, V gene, J gene, clone size, CDR3 length. D genes are given only for firm matches. Rows give clone size only sometimes, using once, few, many, or a class for an expanded clone.

CASSIIQGYEQYF	TGTGCCAGTAGTATCATCCAAGGGTACGAGCAGTACTTC	NA	TRBV19	TRBJ2-7	NA	13
CASSSPGLGMREQYF	TGTGCCAGCAGTTCACCGGGACTAGGAATGAGGGAGCAGTACTTC	TRBD2	TRBV5-4	TRBJ2-7	few	15
CASSQTGKETQYF	TGTGCCAGCAGCCAGACAGGGAAAGAGACCCAGTACTTC	TRBD1	TRBV7-8	TRBJ2-5	NA	13
CASSPRAGREQPQHF	TGTGCCAGCTCACCAAGGGCAGGAAGGGAACAGCCCCAGCATTTT	NA	TRBV18	TRBJ1-5	NA	15
CASSIEVRGGGQPQHF	TGTGCCAGTAGTATAGAGGTTCGTGGGGGCGGTCAGCCCCAGCATTTT	NA	TRBV19	TRBJ1-5	once	16
CASSQGLGLMNTEAFF	TGTGCCAGCAGCCAAGGGCTGGGGCTCATGAACACTGAAGCTTTCTTT	NA	TRBV7-2	TRBJ1-1	NA	16
CASSLWGTNQPQHF	TGTGCCAGCAGTTTATGGGGGACCAATCAGCCCCAGCATTTT	NA	TRBV6-5	TRBJ1-5	NA	14
CTSSQGPRPGAGNTIYF	TGCACCAGCAGCCAAGGGCCCCGGCCAGGGGCTGGAAACACCATATATTTT	NA	TRBV1	TRBJ1-3	NA	17
CASSPLSGNEQFF	TGTGCCAGCAGCCCACTTTCAGGGAATGAGCAGTTCTTC	NA	TRBV3-1/TRBV3-2	TRBJ2-1	NA	13
CASSLSGTGWETQYF	TGTGCCAGCAGTTTATCCGGGACAGGGTGGGAGACCCAGTACTTC	TRBD1	TRBV27	TRBJ2-5	NA	15